This TCR beta chain was identified in a study of cytotoxic CD8 clonotypes in ibrutinib-treated CLL. Study as a whole: Sequenced samples delivered averages of 255,043 productive templates and around 90,000 productive rearrangements. Notes on the study in general: Private clonotypes, not public ones, expanded at ibrutinib response. Patients showed higher baseline clonality than age-matched healthy donors, and it tracked circulating CD8+ T-cell counts.

There are a few counts of this clone. Its antigen remains unknown. CDR3 length: 12 residues. The V gene lost 10 bases and the J gene lost 5 bases, with 15 bases spanning the gap. Germline V gene data show CDR1 as MNHEY and CDR2 as SVGAGI. Repertoires were generated with immunoSEQ multiplex PCR, while TCRdb's copy carries only in-frame clones and drops some. The table shows hundreds of thousands of clones, with less than 75% occurring only once. The source material was PBMCs, sampled after 24 months of ibrutinib treatment. This TCR was recovered from a human donor with chronic lymphocytic leukemia. The J gene is TRBJ2-7, the V gene TRBV6-5; D gene uncertain. The DNA for the CDR3 is TGTGCCACCCAGTCCGTGGGCCACGAGCAGTACTTC. Translated: CATQSVGHEQYF.